The present T cell receptor beta chain was sequenced within a study of chemoradiotherapy in HPV16-positive cancers. Findings and limits, study-wide: Better recurrence-free survival went with HPV-responsive T-cell expansion in HPV16-positive patients.

A word on this clone: Antigen unknown.

Trimming removed 2 bases at V and 3 bases at J, with 13 bases between. From germline, CDR1 is KGHSH and CDR2 LQKENI. The CDR3 length is 15 residues. Using immunoSEQ multiplex PCR, the repertoire was profiled, and TCRdb retains in-frame clones only, with some absent. The sample lists about 10,000 clones, 86% occurring once. This receptor was obtained from a human donor with HPV-associated anogenital cancer. This sample comprised blood, obtained from a patient who underwent chemoradiotherapy. The genes are TRBV18 and TRBJ1-1; D gene unclear. The CDR3 nucleotides read TGTGCCAGCTCACCAAATGAGGGAAAGGACACTGAAGCTTTCTTT. This sequence encodes CASSPNEGKDTEAFF.